A single sample gave rise to the 2 T cell receptor beta chains below, sequenced in a study of blood T cells in healthy people across ages. A second PCR of about 7 to 12 cycles used a sample-barcoded 5' primer and a J-beta primer mix. From the 5' RACE reads, TCRdb called clonotypes with MiXCR, one entry per CDR3 protein. The sample includes approximately 1,700,000 distinct CDR3 sequences, 30% to 40% seen only once; the top ten take roughly 24%. The sample comprised blood. The receptor set was obtained from a human donor in good health.

This chain joins TRBV7-9 and TRBJ2-3; D not resolved. V was cut by 4 bases and J by 6 bases, with 8 bases left in between. The germline CDR1 and CDR2 sequences are SEHNR and FQNEAQ (reference sequence). This CDR3 region has 12 residues. CDR3 region: CASSSSIDTQYF. Written as DNA, the CDR3 is TGTGCCAGCAGCTCTTCTATCGATACGCAGTATTTT.

CDR3 in DNA: TGTGCCAGCAGCCGTGGACAGGGAGGCCCCTACAATGAGCAGTTCTTC. This codes for CASSRGQGGPYNEQFF. This chain uses TRBV7-9 with TRBJ2-1; 8 positions match TRBD1. V was pared by 5 bases and J by 2 bases, with 8 bases of the junction left unmatched. In germline, CDR1 is SEHNR, CDR2 FQNEAQ (reference sequence). There are 16 residues in the CDR3.